This T cell receptor (beta chain) was retrieved from a study of blood T cell repertoires in COVID-19. Study context: Nucleic acid was either cDNA or gDNA, and it came from T cells, B-cell-depleted T cells, or PBMCs.

Germline CDR1 reads LNHNV; CDR2 reads YYDKDF (reference sequence). This CDR3 contains 17 residues. Trimming pared 0 bases from V and 7 bases from J, leaving 16 bases between. Per the original data handling: Quantification of nucleated cells was approximated via reference gene primer amplification. Sequencing used immunoSEQ multiplex PCR; TCRdb keeps in-frame clones, though not all of them. Clone size and the V and J calls come from that table; the DNA yielded D and trimming. The repertoire holds about 410,000 clones, 89% seen once, with about 1.4% in the top ten. The sequenced sample was peripheral blood. This receptor was identified in a middle-aged woman with COVID-19, enrolled during active disease. The chain combines TRBV15 with TRBJ1-6, with D possibly matching TRBD1 (5 bases). CDR3 sequence: CATSRDREGRANSPLHF. In DNA, the CDR3 is TGTGCCACCAGCAGAGATCGGGAGGGCAGGGCCAATTCACCCCTCCACTTT.